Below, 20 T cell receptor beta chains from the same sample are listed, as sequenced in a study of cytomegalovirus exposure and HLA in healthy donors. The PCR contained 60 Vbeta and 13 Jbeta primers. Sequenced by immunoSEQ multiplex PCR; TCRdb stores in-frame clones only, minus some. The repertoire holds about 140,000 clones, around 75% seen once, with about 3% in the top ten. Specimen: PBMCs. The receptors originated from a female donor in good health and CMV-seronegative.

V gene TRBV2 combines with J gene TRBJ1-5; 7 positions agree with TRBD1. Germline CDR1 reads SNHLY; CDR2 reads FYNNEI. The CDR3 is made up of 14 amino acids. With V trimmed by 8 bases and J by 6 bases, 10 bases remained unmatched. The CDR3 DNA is TGTGCCAGCTCGGGAGACAGGGCTGGTCAGCCCCAGCATTTT. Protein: CASSGDRAGQPQHF.

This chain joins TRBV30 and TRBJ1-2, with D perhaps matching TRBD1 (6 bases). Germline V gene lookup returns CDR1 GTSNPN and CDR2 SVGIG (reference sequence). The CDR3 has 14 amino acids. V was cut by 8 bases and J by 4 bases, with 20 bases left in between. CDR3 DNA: TGTGCCGGCCCCTCACCAGGGGCGGCCTATGGCTACACCTTC. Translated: CAGPSPGAAYGYTF.

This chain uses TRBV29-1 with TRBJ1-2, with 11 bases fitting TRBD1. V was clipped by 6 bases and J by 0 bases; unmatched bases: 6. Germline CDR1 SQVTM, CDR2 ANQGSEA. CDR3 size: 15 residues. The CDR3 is CSVAGQGAANYGYTF. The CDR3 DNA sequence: TGCAGCGTGGCAGGACAGGGGGCTGCTAACTATGGCTACACCTTC. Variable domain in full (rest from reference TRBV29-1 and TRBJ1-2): SAVISQKPSRDICQRGTSLTIQCQVDSQVTMMFWYRQQPGQSLTLIATANQGSEATYESGFVIDKFPISRPNLTFSTLTVSNMSPEDSSIYLCSVAGQGAANYGYTFGSGTRLTVV.

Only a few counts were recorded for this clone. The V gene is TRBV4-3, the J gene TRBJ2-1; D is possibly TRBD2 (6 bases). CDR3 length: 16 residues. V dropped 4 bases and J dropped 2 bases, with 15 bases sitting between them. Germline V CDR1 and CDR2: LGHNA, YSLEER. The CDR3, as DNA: TGCGCCAGCAGCCCCGTAGCGGTCCCACCCTACAATGAGCAGTTCTTC. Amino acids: CASSPVAVPPYNEQFF.

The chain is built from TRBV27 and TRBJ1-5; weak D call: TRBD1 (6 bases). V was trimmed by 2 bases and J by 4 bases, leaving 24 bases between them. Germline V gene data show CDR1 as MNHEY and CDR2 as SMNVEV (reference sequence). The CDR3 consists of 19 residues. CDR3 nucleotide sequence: TGTGCCAGCAGTTTAGCCATGAACAGGGTAGAGGCCTTTAATCAGCCCCAGCATTTT. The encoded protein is CASSLAMNRVEAFNQPQHF.

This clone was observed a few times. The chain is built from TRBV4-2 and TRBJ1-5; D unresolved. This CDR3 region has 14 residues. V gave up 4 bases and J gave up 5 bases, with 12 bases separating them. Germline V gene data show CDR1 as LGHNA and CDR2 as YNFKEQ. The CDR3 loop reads CASSPSGWDQPQHF. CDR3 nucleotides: TGTGCCAGCAGCCCCAGCGGGTGGGATCAGCCCCAGCATTTT.

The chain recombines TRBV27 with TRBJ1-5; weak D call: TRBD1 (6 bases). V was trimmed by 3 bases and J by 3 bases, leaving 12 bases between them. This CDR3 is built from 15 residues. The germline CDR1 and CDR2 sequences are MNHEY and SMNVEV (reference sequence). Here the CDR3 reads CASSFGTGYNQPQHF. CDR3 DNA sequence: TGTGCCAGCAGTTTTGGAACAGGGTACAATCAGCCCCAGCATTTT.

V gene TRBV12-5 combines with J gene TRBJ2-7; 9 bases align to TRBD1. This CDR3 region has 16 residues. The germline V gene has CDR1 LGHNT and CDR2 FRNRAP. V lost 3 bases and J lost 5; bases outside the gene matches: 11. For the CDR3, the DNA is TGTGCTAGTGGTTTTCTACCGGGACAGGGTAGTAACGAGCAGTACTTC. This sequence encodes CASGFLPGQGSNEQYF. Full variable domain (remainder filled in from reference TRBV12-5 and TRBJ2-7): DARVTQTPRHKVTEMGQEVTMRCQPILGHNTVFWYRQTMMQGLELLAYFRNRAPLDDSGMPKDRFSAEMPDATLATLKIQPSEPRDSAVYFCASGFLPGQGSNEQYFGPGTRLTVT.

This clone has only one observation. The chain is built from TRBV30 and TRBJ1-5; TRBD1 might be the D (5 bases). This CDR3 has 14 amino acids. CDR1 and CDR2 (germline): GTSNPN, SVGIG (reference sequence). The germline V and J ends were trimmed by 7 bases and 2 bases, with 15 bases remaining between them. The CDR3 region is CALGEGKGNQPQHF. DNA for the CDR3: TGTGCCTTAGGGGAGGGGAAGGGCAATCAGCCCCAGCATTTT.

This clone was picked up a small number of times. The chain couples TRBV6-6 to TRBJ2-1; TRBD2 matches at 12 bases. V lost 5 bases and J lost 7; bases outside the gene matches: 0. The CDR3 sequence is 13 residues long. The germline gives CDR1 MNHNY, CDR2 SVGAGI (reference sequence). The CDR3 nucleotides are TGTGCCAGCAGTCTAGCGGGGGGGAATGAGCAGTTCTTC. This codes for CASSLAGGNEQFF.

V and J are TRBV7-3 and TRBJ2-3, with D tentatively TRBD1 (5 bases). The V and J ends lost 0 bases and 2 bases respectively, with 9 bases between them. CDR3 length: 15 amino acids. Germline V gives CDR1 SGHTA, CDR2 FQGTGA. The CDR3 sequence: CASSLTRQFTDTQYF. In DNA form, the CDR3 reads TGTGCCAGCAGCTTAACCCGACAGTTCACAGATACGCAGTATTTT. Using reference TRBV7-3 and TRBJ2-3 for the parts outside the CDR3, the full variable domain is GAGVSQTPSNKVTEKGKYVELRCDPISGHTALYWYRQSLGQGPEFLIYFQGTGAADDSGLPNDRFFAVRPEGSVSTLKIQRTERGDSAVYLCASSLTRQFTDTQYFGPGTRLTVL.

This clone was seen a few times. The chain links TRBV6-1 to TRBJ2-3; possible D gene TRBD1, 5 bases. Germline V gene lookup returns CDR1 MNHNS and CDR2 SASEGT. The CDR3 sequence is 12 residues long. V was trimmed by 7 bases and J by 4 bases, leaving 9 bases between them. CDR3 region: CASTLTADTQYF. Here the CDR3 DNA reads TGTGCCAGCACGTTGACAGCAGATACGCAGTATTTT.

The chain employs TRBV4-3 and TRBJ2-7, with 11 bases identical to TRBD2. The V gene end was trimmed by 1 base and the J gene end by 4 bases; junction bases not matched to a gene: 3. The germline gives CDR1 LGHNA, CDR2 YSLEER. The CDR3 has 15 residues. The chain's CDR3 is CASSQGTSGWYEQYF. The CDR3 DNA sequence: TGCGCCAGCAGCCAAGGGACTAGCGGGTGGTACGAGCAGTACTTC.

The CDR3 DNA reads as TGTGCCAGTAGCGGCACTAGCGGGGGCCGCTACGAGCAGTACTTC. Encoded protein: CASSGTSGGRYEQYF. This chain joins TRBV19 and TRBJ2-7, with 11 bases lining up with TRBD2. CDR1 and CDR2 (germline): LNHDA, SQIVND (reference sequence). This CDR3 contains 15 residues. J lost 3 bases, V lost 6 bases, and 7 bases had no gene match.

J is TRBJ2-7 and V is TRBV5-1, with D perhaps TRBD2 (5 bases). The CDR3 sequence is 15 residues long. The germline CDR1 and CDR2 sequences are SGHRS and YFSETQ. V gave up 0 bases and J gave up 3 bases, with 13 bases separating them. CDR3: CASSLDIRGYYEQYF. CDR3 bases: TGCGCCAGCAGCTTGGACATCCGGGGATACTACGAGCAGTACTTC.

CDR3 DNA sequence: TGTGCCAGCAGCTTATTTCCCACCCCGGGGGGCTACACCTTC. This gives the protein CASSLFPTPGGYTF. The V gene is TRBV7-2, the J gene TRBJ1-2; D gene uncertain. V shed 2 bases and J shed 8 bases, with 15 bases lying between them. This CDR3 contains 14 residues. Germline V lookup: CDR1 SGHTA, CDR2 FQGNSA.

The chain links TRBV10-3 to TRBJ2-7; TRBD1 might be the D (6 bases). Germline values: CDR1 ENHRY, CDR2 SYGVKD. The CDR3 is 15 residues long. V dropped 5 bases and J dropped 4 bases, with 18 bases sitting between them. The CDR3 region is CAISYTGRLGYEQYF. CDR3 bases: TGTGCCATCAGTTATACAGGGCGCCTAGGGTACGAGCAGTACTTC.

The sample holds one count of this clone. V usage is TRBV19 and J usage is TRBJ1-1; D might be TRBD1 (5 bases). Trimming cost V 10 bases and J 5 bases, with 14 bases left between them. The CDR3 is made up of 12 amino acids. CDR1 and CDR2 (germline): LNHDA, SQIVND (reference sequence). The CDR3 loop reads CAIRGSETEAFF. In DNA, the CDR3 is TGTGCCATTCGGGGGTCGGAGACTGAAGCTTTCTTT.

This CDR3 reads CASSLGTQSHEQYF. As DNA, the CDR3 is TGCGCCAGCAGCTTGGGGACACAGTCCCACGAGCAGTACTTC. The chain combines TRBV5-1 with TRBJ2-7; a weak D match, TRBD1 (5 bases). The germline CDR1 and CDR2 sequences are SGHRS and YFSETQ. The germline V and J ends were trimmed by 0 bases and 5 bases, with 12 bases remaining between them. CDR3 length: 14 amino acids.

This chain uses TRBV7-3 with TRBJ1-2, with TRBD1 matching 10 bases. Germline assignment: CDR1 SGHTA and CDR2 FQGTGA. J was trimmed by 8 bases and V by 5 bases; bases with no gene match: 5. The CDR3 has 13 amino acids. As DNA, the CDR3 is TGTGCCAGCAGCGTGGGACAGGGGACGGGCTACACCTTC. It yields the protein CASSVGQGTGYTF.